This is a list of T cell receptor beta chains from one sample in a study of vaccination and CD4 T cells after COVID-19. The antigens for these receptors are not known. Via MiXCR, TCRdb re-called the PCR reads, giving one row per CDR3 protein. Among about 16,000 distinct CDR3 sequences listed, about 40% were seen once. The specimen was CD4+ T cells from blood, cultured in vitro. The receptors derive from a human donor who had recovered from COVID-19. CDR3s include the opening cysteine and the closing phenylalanine or tryptophan. D genes are given only for firm matches. Part of the rows lack a size; the others show once, few, many or a class for expanded clones.

TRBD2,.,TRBJ2-7,TRBV7-3,CASSPEGTSGREQYF,TGTGCCAGCAGCCCAGAGGGGACTAGCGGGAGGGAGCAGTACTTC
.,few,TRBJ1-2,TRBV6-2/TRBV6-3,CASSLSLLGVRRF,TGTGCCAGCAGCCTCAGTCTTTTGGGGGTTCGTCGATTC
TRBD1,.,TRBJ2-2,TRBV4-2,CASSQDPGTGGITGELFF,TGTGCCAGCAGCCAAGATCCTGGAACAGGGGGCATCACCGGGGAGCTGTTTTTT
.,few,TRBJ1-2,TRBV3-1,CASSQGRSYGYTF,TGTGCCAGCAGCCAAGGACGCAGCTATGGCTACACCTTC
TRBD1,.,TRBJ2-2,TRBV6-1,CASRDRGVFFGELFF,TGTGCCAGCAGGGACAGGGGGGTATTTTTCGGGGAGCTGTTTTTT
.,.,TRBJ1-3,TRBV6-1,CASIDRAGNTIYF,TGTGCCAGCATTGACAGAGCAGGAAACACCATATATTTT
.,.,TRBJ2-1,TRBV29-1,CSVEQSYNEQFF,TGCAGCGTTGAACAAAGCTACAATGAGCAGTTCTTC
TRBD1,.,TRBJ2-3,TRBV19,CAARDRLDTQYF,TGTGCCGCTCGGGACAGGTTGGATACGCAGTATTTT
TRBD2,.,TRBJ2-1,TRBV7-3,CASRTTGGGGEQFF,TGTGCCAGCAGAACGACTGGCGGGGGGGGTGAGCAGTTCTTC
.,.,TRBJ1-6,TRBV28,CASSPETGGGSPLHF,TGTGCCAGCAGTCCCGAGACGGGGGGTGGATCACCCCTCCACTTT
TRBD2,.,TRBJ2-7,TRBV19,CANSIGGASGNYEQYF,TGTGCCAATAGTATAGGCGGGGCTAGCGGTAACTACGAGCAGTACTTC
TRBD2,.,TRBJ2-7,TRBV5-1,CASSLGLAGIIGQYF,TGCGCCAGCAGCTTGGGACTAGCGGGGATTATCGGGCAGTACTTC
.,.,TRBJ2-2,TRBV10-1,CARGTKAGELFF,TGCGCCAGGGGAACCAAGGCCGGGGAGCTGTTTTTT
.,.,TRBJ1-6,TRBV6-1,CASSRGVKRNSPLHF,TGTGCCAGCAGTCGGGGAGTGAAAAGGAATTCACCCCTCCACTTT
.,few,TRBJ1-5,TRBV27,CASSLNDAWDQPQHF,TGTGCCAGCAGTTTAAACGACGCTTGGGATCAGCCCCAGCATTTT
TRBD2,.,TRBJ2-1,TRBV11-1,CASSQELADNEQFF,TGTGCCAGCAGCCAAGAACTAGCGGACAATGAGCAGTTCTTC
.,.,TRBJ1-2,TRBV14,CASSQAWGGSGGYTF,TGTGCCAGCAGCCAAGCCTGGGGCGGTTCTGGAGGCTACACCTTC
.,.,TRBJ1-1,TRBV6-1,CASIRARSEAFF,TGTGCCAGCATTCGCGCCCGCTCTGAAGCTTTCTTT
.,few,TRBJ2-1,TRBV7-9,CASSLGGRGRVSGNTNEQFF,TGTGCCAGCAGCTTAGGAGGCAGGGGGCGGGTTAGCGGGAATACCAATGAGCAGTTCTTC
.,few,TRBJ2-3,TRBV27,CASRVLVGTDTQYF,TGTGCCAGCAGGGTACTAGTCGGCACAGATACGCAGTATTTT
.,few,TRBJ1-1,TRBV28,CASSTVNTEAFF,TGTGCCAGCTCGACGGTGAACACTGAAGCTTTCTTT
TRBD1,.,TRBJ2-5,TRBV2,CASIRGQGGRETQYF,TGTGCCAGCATACGGGGACAGGGAGGGAGAGAGACCCAGTACTTC
TRBD1,.,TRBJ1-5,TRBV28,CASSQQGARNQPQHF,TGTGCCAGCAGCCAACAGGGGGCGCGCAATCAGCCCCAGCATTTT
TRBD1,.,TRBJ2-7,TRBV20-1,CSARVGQGLRHEQYF,TGCAGTGCTAGAGTGGGACAGGGTCTCCGGCACGAGCAGTACTTC
TRBD2,.,TRBJ2-5,TRBV9,CASSVGGGRGEETQYF,TGTGCCAGCAGCGTAGGGGGCGGGAGAGGTGAGGAGACCCAGTACTTC
TRBD2,.,TRBJ2-1,TRBV20-1,CSARRPNFSGSLDEQFF,TGCAGTGCTAGAAGGCCAAACTTTAGCGGGAGTCTTGATGAGCAGTTCTTC